A selection of T cell receptor beta chains follows, all from one sample in a study of T cell repertoires in cytomegalovirus infection. From the reads, TCRdb called clonotypes with MiXCR, one entry per CDR3 protein. The table lists fewer than 550,000 distinct CDR3 sequences, over 9% of them singletons. What was sequenced was PBMCs. These receptors were collected from a human donor in good health (CMV status not recorded). Some clones in this sample may be carry-over from other donors' samples. Both conserved end residues are part of each CDR3. The D gene is left open where the match is weak. Part of the rows lack a size; the others show once, few, many or a class for expanded clones.

TRBJ2-7,TRBD1,TRBV7-8,many,TGTGCCAGCAGCTTAGGGGGGACAGGGTTCGACGAGCAGTACTTC,CASSLGGTGFDEQYF
TRBJ2-3,TRBD2,TRBV7-7,many,TGTGCTAGCAGCGTAGGACTAGGAGCCCCAGATACGCAGTATTTT,CASSVGLGAPDTQYF
TRBJ1-1,NA,TRBV18,NA,TGTGCCAGCTCACCAAGGTCCGGCCAGGGGAGGAGGACTGAAGCTTTCTTT,CASSPRSGQGRRTEAFF
TRBJ2-1,TRBD2,TRBV5-1,many,TGCGCCAGCAGCTTGGCCCGCGGGAGCGATGAACGCGATGAGCAGTTCTTC,CASSLARGSDERDEQFF
TRBJ2-1,NA,TRBV5-1,few,TGCGCCAGCAGCTTGGGAGGTCTAGCGTCTTACAATGAGCAGTTCTTC,CASSLGGLASYNEQFF
TRBJ2-7,NA,TRBV7-1,NA,TGTGCCAGCAGCCCCAAGGGGGGGGGCTACGAGCAGTACTTC,CASSPKGGGYEQYF
TRBJ2-3,TRBD2,TRBV11-3,many,TGTGCCAGCAGCTTACGCCCTCCTAGCGGGCTAAGCACAGATACGCAGTATTTT,CASSLRPPSGLSTDTQYF
TRBJ2-5,TRBD1,TRBV7-9,NA,TGTGCCAGCAGCTTAGGCAAAGGGTACAGGGGAAGAGAGACCCAGTACTTC,CASSLGKGYRGRETQYF
TRBJ1-2,NA,TRBV25-1,NA,TGTGCCAGCAGTGTTCAGGGACTAAGCTATGGCTACACCTTC,CASSVQGLSYGYTF
TRBJ2-3,NA,TRBV5-1,many,TGCGCCAGCAGCTTGGCGGCAGGCCTAATACCAGATACGCAGTATTTT,CASSLAAGLIPDTQYF
TRBJ2-7,NA,TRBV24-1,NA,TGTGCCACCAGTGATTGGAGCATTCCCTACGAGCAGTACTTC,CATSDWSIPYEQYF
TRBJ2-1,NA,TRBV28,few,TGTGCCACTCGTAGGACCGCGAATGAGCAGTTCTTC,CATRRTANEQFF
TRBJ1-1,NA,TRBV7-3,many,TGTGCCAGCAGCCGGAGGGCGGGGAACACTGAAGCTTTCTTT,CASSRRAGNTEAFF
TRBJ2-3,NA,TRBV5-1,few,TGCGCCAGCAGCGGCGGGAGTCGACAGGGAGGGAGGTGGTCAGATACGCAGTATTTT,CASSGGSRQGGRWSDTQYF
TRBJ2-7,TRBD2,TRBV20-1,NA,TGCAGTGCCGACCCCACTAGCGGAAGCTCCTACGAGCAGTACTTC,CSADPTSGSSYEQYF
TRBJ2-2,NA,TRBV15,few,TGTGCCACCAGCAGGCAAGGCCCCTTTAACACCGGGGAGCTGTTTTTT,CATSRQGPFNTGELFF
TRBJ2-7,NA,TRBV28,many,TGTGCCAGCAGTTTTTCCACTAGATCCGTCCCCACCTACGAGCAGTACTTC,CASSFSTRSVPTYEQYF
TRBJ2-5,TRBD2,TRBV20-1,many,TGCAGTTTGGGGGCTAGCGGGAGGGGGTACCAAGAGACCCAGTACTTC,CSLGASGRGYQETQYF
TRBJ2-7,NA,TRBV5-5,many,TGTGCCACCAGGCACACCCCGTCCTACGAGCAGTACTTC,CATRHTPSYEQYF
TRBJ2-2,NA,TRBV11-2,many,TGTGCCAGCAGCCCCCCCGGGACAATCACCGGGGAGCTGTTTTTT,CASSPPGTITGELFF
TRBJ2-7,TRBD1,TRBV7-2,many,TGTGCCAGCAGCACCCTCGGACAGGGTAGATACGAGCAGTACTTC,CASSTLGQGRYEQYF
TRBJ2-3,NA,TRBV7-3,many,TGTGCCAGCAGCTTAACCCGGGGAGGAGATACGCAGTATTTT,CASSLTRGGDTQYF
TRBJ1-2,NA,TRBV11-2,many,TGTGCCAGCAGCTTAGGTCCAGGGTGGGAAGGCTACACCTTC,CASSLGPGWEGYTF
TRBJ2-1,NA,TRBV5-1,many,TGCGCCAGCAGCCTGACGGCTACCTCCTACAATGAGCAGTTCTTC,CASSLTATSYNEQFF
TRBJ2-5,NA,TRBV11-2,many,TGTGCCAGCAGCTTACTGGGGGAGACCCAGTACTTC,CASSLLGETQYF
TRBJ2-5,TRBD2,TRBV20-1,NA,TGCAGTGCCCATAGCGGGGGAACGGAGACCCAGTACTTC,CSAHSGGTETQYF
TRBJ1-2,TRBD1,TRBV12-3/TRBV12-4,many,TGTGCCAGCAGAAAGGGGACAGGCGCCACTAACTATGGCTACACCTTC,CASRKGTGATNYGYTF
TRBJ1-3,NA,TRBV6-6,many,TGTGCCAGCACCCTACAGATCTTCTCTGGAAACACCATATATTTT,CASTLQIFSGNTIYF
TRBJ1-1,NA,TRBV15,few,TGTGCCACCAGCAGAGTAGCGTGGACTGAAGCTTTCTTT,CATSRVAWTEAFF
TRBJ1-2,NA,TRBV2,NA,TGTGCCAGTCCTGGCTTAGCATATGGCTACACCTTC,CASPGLAYGYTF
TRBJ1-1,NA,TRBV29-1,NA,TGCAGCGTTGGTACGGGGGCGGGGAACACTGAAGCTTTCTTT,CSVGTGAGNTEAFF
TRBJ2-3,TRBD2,TRBV7-2,many,TGTGCCAGCAGCTTCACTAGCGGGGGCTTAACAGATACGCAGTATTTT,CASSFTSGGLTDTQYF
TRBJ1-2,NA,TRBV27,many,TGTGCCAGCAGTTTCAGGGAGAGTGTCTATGGCTACACCTTC,CASSFRESVYGYTF
TRBJ1-2,TRBD1,TRBV7-9,many,TGTGCCAGCACCAGCGGATCGACAGGGGGCTTTGGCTACACCTTC,CASTSGSTGGFGYTF
TRBJ2-1,NA,TRBV18,many,TGTGCCAGCTCACCCCCCGGGGGAGGAGTTGAGCAGTTCTTC,CASSPPGGGVEQFF
TRBJ1-6,TRBD1,TRBV7-3,many,TGTGCCAGCAGCCTCACAGGGGGCGTCTCTTCACCCCTCCACTTT,CASSLTGGVSSPLHF
TRBJ2-7,NA,TRBV7-2,many,TGTGCCAGCAGTCGGACCGGATCTGACTCCTACGAGCAGTACTTC,CASSRTGSDSYEQYF
TRBJ1-6,NA,TRBV20-1,NA,TGCAGTGCTGTCCCGGGGAATAATTCACCCCTCCACTTT,CSAVPGNNSPLHF
TRBJ1-2,NA,TRBV6-1,many,TGTGCCAGCAGTGAAGCTCAGGTGTGGTTCCGAGGGGACTATGGCTACACCTTC,CASSEAQVWFRGDYGYTF
TRBJ1-1,TRBD1,TRBV6-1,many,TGTGCCAGCAGTGAGGGACAGGGGAACACTGAAGCTTTCTTT,CASSEGQGNTEAFF
TRBJ1-5,NA,TRBV19,many,TGTGCCAGTAGTATGTTGGGGGCGTTTGGCAATCAGCCCCAGCATTTT,CASSMLGAFGNQPQHF
TRBJ2-1,TRBD2,TRBV6-6,many,TGTGCCAGCAGCTTCGAAAGCGGGGGCGCCCTCAATGAGCAGTTCTTC,CASSFESGGALNEQFF
TRBJ2-5,TRBD2,TRBV9,many,TGTGCCAGCAGCCCTCGACTAGCGGGGTGGGGAGAGACCCAGTACTTC,CASSPRLAGWGETQYF
TRBJ2-2,NA,TRBV12-3/TRBV12-4,many,TGTGCCAGCACCCAGGGGTATGACGGGGAGCTGTTTTTT,CASTQGYDGELFF
TRBJ2-5,TRBD2,TRBV19,NA,TGTGCCAGTAGTAGCCTAGCGGTTAGAGAGACCCAGTACTTC,CASSSLAVRETQYF
TRBJ1-1,NA,TRBV7-3,many,TGTGCCAGCAGCTTAGGCCCGCAGAACACTGAAGCTTTCTTT,CASSLGPQNTEAFF
TRBJ1-2,NA,TRBV29-1,NA,TGCAGCGTCCACGGGGGGGATGGCTACACCTTC,CSVHGGDGYTF
TRBJ2-3,NA,TRBV18,few,TGTGCCAGCTCTCAAACCGGGACGTCGGTCGCGGATACGCAGTATTTT,CASSQTGTSVADTQYF
TRBJ1-1,NA,TRBV12-3/TRBV12-4,many,TGTGCCAGCAGCAATTGGGGGGGGTCGGGGAGAGGGAACACTGAAGCTTTCTTT,CASSNWGGSGRGNTEAFF
TRBJ2-2,TRBD2,TRBV5-4,few,TGTGCCAGCAGCCCCGGGACTAGCGGGGGGTCCAACCTCGGCACCGGGGAGCTGTTTTTT,CASSPGTSGGSNLGTGELFF
TRBJ2-1,TRBD2,TRBV7-2,many,TGTGCCAGCAGCTTAGTAGCTCTAGCGGGAGCGGGTGAGCAGTTCTTC,CASSLVALAGAGEQFF
TRBJ2-4,TRBD1,TRBV2,many,TGTGCCAGCAGTGGACTCCGGGACAGGGCCTATGCCAAAAACATTCAGTACTTC,CASSGLRDRAYAKNIQYF
TRBJ2-6,TRBD1,TRBV19,NA,TGTGCCGCAGCCCCCCGATTGGGGGGGACAGGGGTGGCGGCCAACGTCCTGACTTTC,CAAAPRLGGTGVAANVLTF
TRBJ2-7,NA,TRBV5-1,many,TGCGCCAGCCGAATAGGGGAGTACGAGCAGTACTTC,CASRIGEYEQYF